This T cell receptor (beta chain) was obtained from a study of shared clonotypes between healthy human individuals. Study observations and caveats: An expected dependence of interdonor clonotype sharing on sequencing depth was noted.

Donors comprised healthy HIV-negative adults lacking recent acute infections or vaccinations. Negatively enriched CD4+ T cells were divided by CD45RA into naive and memory. The assay was immunoSEQ multiplex PCR, and TCRdb's table has in-frame clones only and misses some. Of over a million clones listed, 95% to 99% are singletons. V dropped 6 bases and J dropped 3 bases, with 9 bases sitting between them. The CDR3 totals 12 residues. CDR1 is SNHLY, CDR2 FYNNEI, per germline. This clone appeared once. Its antigen is not identified. Sequenced: naive CD4+ T cells sorted from blood. Subset: CD45RA+ positively selected. The rearrangement uses TRBV2 and TRBJ2-7; TRBD1 might be the D (5 bases). The origin of this receptor is a man aged 30-40 years in good health. Here the CDR3 DNA reads TGTGCCAGCAGCCAGGGAAACTACGAGCAGTACTTC. This gives the protein CASSQGNYEQYF.